These T cell receptor beta chains were read from a single sample in a study of cytomegalovirus exposure and HLA in healthy donors. The protocol was immunoSEQ multiplex PCR, while the TCRdb copy is restricted to in-frame clones and leaves out a portion. The sample carries more than 150,000 clones, over 75% recorded once. Sequences were obtained from PBMCs. The receptors stem from a man in his fifties or sixties in good health and CMV-seropositive. The CDR3 runs from the conserved cysteine through the conserved F or W. The D gene is left open where the match is weak. Some rows mark clone size as missing; the rest say once, few, many or name a class of expanded clone.

cdr3_length	d_call	clone_size	v_call	j_call	cdr3_nt	cdr3_aa
14	NA	NA	TRBV14	TRBJ2-5	TGTGCCAGCAGCCAAGGGGACTCCCAAGAGACCCAGTACTTC	CASSQGDSQETQYF
14	TRBD1	NA	TRBV5-1	TRBJ1-4	TGCGCCAGCAGCCGGGGACAGGGTGGTGAAAAACTGTTTTTT	CASSRGQGGEKLFF
16	NA	few	TRBV4-1	TRBJ1-1	TGCGCCAGCAGCCCCGGGGGTTTGGAGGTGAACACTGAAGCTTTCTTT	CASSPGGLEVNTEAFF
17	NA	NA	TRBV30	TRBJ2-7	TGTGCCTGGAGTGTACAAGTGAGGCGGGGGCACTCCTACGAGCAGTACTTC	CAWSVQVRRGHSYEQYF
19	NA	NA	TRBV4-2	TRBJ1-4	TGTGCCAGCAGCCAAGACCTGAACAGGGTATTTGCAACTAATGAAAAACTGTTTTTT	CASSQDLNRVFATNEKLFF
15	NA	NA	TRBV7-8	TRBJ2-2	TGTGCCAGCAGCCTGCGGACACAGAACACCGGGGAGCTGTTTTTT	CASSLRTQNTGELFF
16	TRBD1	NA	TRBV5-1	TRBJ1-6	TGCGCCAGCAGCTTGGCAGGGGGTCGGTATAATTCACCCCTCCACTTT	CASSLAGGRYNSPLHF
14	NA	few	TRBV18	TRBJ1-5	TGTGCCAGCTCAACTAGGACAGACTATCAGCCCCAGCATTTT	CASSTRTDYQPQHF
13	TRBD1	NA	TRBV18	TRBJ1-1	TGTGCCAGCTCACGAGACAGGGGCGCTGAAGCTTTCTTT	CASSRDRGAEAFF
14	NA	NA	TRBV7-8	TRBJ2-1	TGTGCCAGCAGCTCCCCGGGGGGCCGTGATGAGCAGTTCTTC	CASSSPGGRDEQFF
19	TRBD1	NA	TRBV5-1	TRBJ1-5	TGCGCCAGCAGCCCGCCTAAGACAGGGATGCCCTATAGCAATCAGCCCCAGCATTTT	CASSPPKTGMPYSNQPQHF
16	TRBD2	NA	TRBV7-2	TRBJ2-2	TGTGCCAGCAGCTCCGTAGCGGGGGGGTACACCGGGGAGCTGTTTTTT	CASSSVAGGYTGELFF
15	TRBD1	NA	TRBV5-6	TRBJ2-7	TGTGCCAGCAGCTCACCGGGACAGGGTTCCTACGAGCAGTACTTC	CASSSPGQGSYEQYF
15	TRBD1	NA	TRBV5-4	TRBJ2-2	TGTGCCAGCAGCAGGGGACAGCCCCGTTCCGGGGAGCTGTTTTTT	CASSRGQPRSGELFF
15	NA	NA	TRBV19	TRBJ1-2	TGTGCCAGTAATCGAGGAGGACAGCTAAACTATGGCTACACCTTC	CASNRGGQLNYGYTF
17	TRBD1	few	TRBV7-6	TRBJ1-3	TGTGCCAGCAGCTTCTATACAGGGGGCGGATCTGGAAACACCATATATTTT	CASSFYTGGGSGNTIYF
13	NA	NA	TRBV11-2	TRBJ2-5	TGTGCCAGCAGCGAGGGCCTCCAAGAGACCCAGTACTTC	CASSEGLQETQYF
13	NA	NA	TRBV6-5	TRBJ2-2	TGTGCCAGCAGAGCAGGGGTTAGCCGGGAGCTGTTTTTT	CASRAGVSRELFF
15	NA	NA	TRBV5-1	TRBJ2-2	TGCGCCAGCAGCTATCGCGGGGAAACGGCCGGGGAGCTGTTTTTT	CASSYRGETAGELFF
16	NA	NA	TRBV7-2	TRBJ2-7	TGTGCCAGCAGTTCCCCAGGGGTTTTGGTGGCCTACGAGCAGTACTTC	CASSSPGVLVAYEQYF
15	NA	NA	TRBV4-3	TRBJ1-2	TGCGCCAGCAGCCAAGCTGAACAGCCCGTCTATGGCTACACCTTC	CASSQAEQPVYGYTF
15	TRBD1	NA	TRBV7-8	TRBJ1-5	TGTGCCAGCAGCTTAGAGGGCAGGGGGGACCAGCCCCAGCATTTT	CASSLEGRGDQPQHF
16	NA	NA	TRBV11-2	TRBJ2-2	TGTGCCAGCAGCCCGGGGGGCCACTCGAACACCGGGGAGCTGTTTTTT	CASSPGGHSNTGELFF
14	NA	NA	TRBV6-4	TRBJ2-3	TGTGCCAGCAGTTACGGCGGAGACGGAGATACGCAGTATTTT	CASSYGGDGDTQYF
15	NA	NA	TRBV6-1	TRBJ1-6	TGTGCCAGCAGTTCTACAGGGCCGGACAATTCACCCCTCCACTTT	CASSSTGPDNSPLHF
16	TRBD1	few	TRBV19	TRBJ1-2	TGTGCCAGTAGTCCGTGGGACAGGGGTGGTAACTATGGCTACACCTTC	CASSPWDRGGNYGYTF
13	NA	NA	TRBV5-5	TRBJ1-2	TGTGCCAGCAGCTTGAGCGGGGACTATGGCTACACCTTC	CASSLSGDYGYTF
16	NA	NA	TRBV7-9	TRBJ1-3	TGTGCCAGCAGCTTGCTTTTACAGGGCTCTGGAAACACCATATATTTT	CASSLLLQGSGNTIYF
15	TRBD1	NA	TRBV6-5	TRBJ1-2	TGTGCCAGCAGTAACATTCGGACAGGGGGCTATGGCTACACCTTC	CASSNIRTGGYGYTF
15	NA	NA	TRBV28	TRBJ1-3	TGTGCCAGCAGTTTCGGGGGTTATGATGGAAACACCATATATTTT	CASSFGGYDGNTIYF
17	TRBD2	NA	TRBV6-1	TRBJ2-1	TGTGCCAGCAGTGGGGACGCGGTAGCGGGCTCCTACAATGAGCAGTTCTTC	CASSGDAVAGSYNEQFF
16	TRBD2	once	TRBV7-2	TRBJ2-3	TGTGCCAGCAGCCCCCCCGGGACTAGGAACACAGATACGCAGTATTTT	CASSPPGTRNTDTQYF
18	TRBD1	NA	TRBV14	TRBJ2-3	TGTGCCAGCAGCCCATATACCCGGGACAGGGAGGACACAGATACGCAGTATTTT	CASSPYTRDREDTDTQYF
15	NA	NA	TRBV10-1	TRBJ1-1	TGCGCCAGCAGTGAGTGGGCAGCAATCAACACTGAAGCTTTCTTT	CASSEWAAINTEAFF
14	TRBD2	NA	TRBV6-5	TRBJ2-1	TGTGCCAGCTGTAGCGGGGAGTCCTACAATGAGCAGTTCTTC	CASCSGESYNEQFF
14	TRBD1	NA	TRBV7-7	TRBJ2-5	TGTGCCAGCGCCGGGGACAGGGGGTTGGAGACCCAGTACTTC	CASAGDRGLETQYF
15	TRBD2	NA	TRBV7-2	TRBJ2-3	TGTGCCAGCAGCCGCGGGGGGGCCAGGGCAGATACGCAGTATTTT	CASSRGGARADTQYF
14	TRBD1	NA	TRBV28	TRBJ1-5	TGTGCCAGCAGCCAAGGGACAGGACATCAGCCCCAGCATTTT	CASSQGTGHQPQHF
16	TRBD1	NA	TRBV4-3	TRBJ2-3	TGCGCCAGCAGCCAAGCCGGCCAGGGGGCATCAGATACGCAGTATTTT	CASSQAGQGASDTQYF
15	TRBD1	NA	TRBV5-6	TRBJ1-2	TGTGCCAGCAGCTTGGAGGCCAGGGGGCGATACGGCTACACCTTC	CASSLEARGRYGYTF
15	TRBD1	NA	TRBV5-4	TRBJ1-6	TGTGCCAGCAGCTTGGCAGGGACAGCAAATTCACCCCTCCACTTT	CASSLAGTANSPLHF
13	NA	once	TRBV27	TRBJ2-5	TGTGCCAGCAGTTATTGGCAGTCGGAGGCCCAGTACTTC	CASSYWQSEAQYF
18	TRBD2	NA	TRBV10-2	TRBJ2-3	TGCGCCAGCATCCTATCTAGCGGGGGGGCGTTACCAACAGATACGCAGTATTTT	CASILSSGGALPTDTQYF
18	NA	NA	TRBV2	TRBJ2-7	TGTGCCAGCAGTGAGTTATTTATTACGGGACACATTAATTACGAGCAGTACTTC	CASSELFITGHINYEQYF
15	TRBD1	NA	TRBV7-8	TRBJ2-3	TGTGCCAGCAGCCTGGGACAGGGAGCTTCAGATACGCAGTATTTT	CASSLGQGASDTQYF
14	NA	NA	TRBV18	TRBJ1-2	TGTGCCAGCTCAGAAACCGACAGCAACTATGGCTACACCTTC	CASSETDSNYGYTF
13	NA	NA	TRBV9	TRBJ1-1	TGTGCCAGCAGCGTCGGGGTCGGCACTGAAGCTTTCTTT	CASSVGVGTEAFF
16	NA	NA	TRBV19	TRBJ1-2	TGTGCCAGTAGTATCCAATCCGGGACACCCAAGGGTGGCTACACCTTC	CASSIQSGTPKGGYTF
15	TRBD2	NA	TRBV7-6	TRBJ2-1	TGTGCCAGCAGCTTAGTAGGAGCGGGGGGGCGTGAGCAGTTCTTC	CASSLVGAGGREQFF
14	NA	NA	TRBV2	TRBJ2-7	TGTGCCAGCAGACGGGCAGGGGCCTCCTACGAGCAGTACTTC	CASRRAGASYEQYF
13	NA	NA	TRBV28	TRBJ2-3	TGTGCCAGCAGTTTAGACTCCACAGATACGCAGTATTTT	CASSLDSTDTQYF
17	TRBD2	NA	TRBV7-2	TRBJ2-3	TGTGCCAGCAGCTTTTTGTCTAGCGGGGGGAGATCAGATACGCAGTATTTT	CASSFLSSGGRSDTQYF
13	NA	NA	TRBV2	TRBJ1-1	TGTGCCAGCACACCCCCGGGTCGGCCTGAAGCTTTCTTT	CASTPPGRPEAFF
15	NA	NA	TRBV7-2	TRBJ1-6	TGTGCCAGCAGCATGCTCGGACGGACAAATTCACCCCTCCACTTT	CASSMLGRTNSPLHF
15	TRBD1	NA	TRBV9	TRBJ2-1	TGTGCCAGCAGCAGGGGACAGGGGGCATACAATGAGCAGTTCTTC	CASSRGQGAYNEQFF